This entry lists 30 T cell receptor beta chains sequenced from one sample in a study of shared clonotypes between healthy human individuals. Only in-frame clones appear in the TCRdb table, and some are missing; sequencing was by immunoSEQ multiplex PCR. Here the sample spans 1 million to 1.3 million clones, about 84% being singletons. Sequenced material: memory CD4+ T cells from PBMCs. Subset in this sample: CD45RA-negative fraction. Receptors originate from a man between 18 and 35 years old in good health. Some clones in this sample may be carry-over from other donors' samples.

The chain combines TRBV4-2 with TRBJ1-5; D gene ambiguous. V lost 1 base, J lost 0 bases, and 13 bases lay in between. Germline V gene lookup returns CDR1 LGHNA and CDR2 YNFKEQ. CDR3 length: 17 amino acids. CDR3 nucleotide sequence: TGTGCCAGCAGCCAAGGCCCAACCGGAAATAGCAATCAGCCCCAGCATTTT. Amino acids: CASSQGPTGNSNQPQHF.

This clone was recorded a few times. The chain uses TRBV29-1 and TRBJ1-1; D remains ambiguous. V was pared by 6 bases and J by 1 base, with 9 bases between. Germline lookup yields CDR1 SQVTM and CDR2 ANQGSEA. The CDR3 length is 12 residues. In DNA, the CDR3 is TGCAGCGTCACGGGGTCGAACACTGAAGCTTTCTTT. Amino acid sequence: CSVTGSNTEAFF.

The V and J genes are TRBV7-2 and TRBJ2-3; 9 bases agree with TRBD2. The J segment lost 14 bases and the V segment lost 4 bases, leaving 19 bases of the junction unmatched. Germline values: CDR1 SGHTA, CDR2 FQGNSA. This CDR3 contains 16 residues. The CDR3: CASSSQAGLAGSVPYF. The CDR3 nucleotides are TGTGCCAGCAGCTCCCAGGCGGGGCTAGCGGGATCGGTCCCGTATTTT.

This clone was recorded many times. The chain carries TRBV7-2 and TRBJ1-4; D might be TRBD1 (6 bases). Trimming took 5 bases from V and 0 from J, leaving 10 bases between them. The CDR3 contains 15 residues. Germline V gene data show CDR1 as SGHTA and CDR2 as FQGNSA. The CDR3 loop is CASSKTGPTNEKLFF. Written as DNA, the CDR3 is TGTGCCAGCAGCAAAACAGGGCCAACTAATGAAAAACTGTTTTTT.

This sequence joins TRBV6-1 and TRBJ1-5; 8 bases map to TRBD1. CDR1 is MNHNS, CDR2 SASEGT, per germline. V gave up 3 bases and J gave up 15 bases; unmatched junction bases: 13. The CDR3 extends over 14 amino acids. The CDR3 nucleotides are TGTGCCAGCAGTGAGGGGACAGGCTGGGGGGGGCGGCATTTT. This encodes CASSEGTGWGGRHF.

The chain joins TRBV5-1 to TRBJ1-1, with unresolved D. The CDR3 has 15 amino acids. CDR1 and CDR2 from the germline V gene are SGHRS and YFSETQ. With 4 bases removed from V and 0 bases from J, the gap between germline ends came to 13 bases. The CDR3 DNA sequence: TGCGCCAGCAGCAGTGGGGATGAAATGAACACTGAAGCTTTCTTT. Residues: CASSSGDEMNTEAFF.

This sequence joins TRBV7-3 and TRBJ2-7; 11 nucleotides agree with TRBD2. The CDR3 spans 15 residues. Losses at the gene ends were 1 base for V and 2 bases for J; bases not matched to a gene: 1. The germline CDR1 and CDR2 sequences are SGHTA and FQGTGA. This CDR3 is CASSLRLAGPYEQYF. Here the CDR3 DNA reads TGTGCCAGCAGCTTAAGACTAGCGGGACCCTACGAGCAGTACTTC.

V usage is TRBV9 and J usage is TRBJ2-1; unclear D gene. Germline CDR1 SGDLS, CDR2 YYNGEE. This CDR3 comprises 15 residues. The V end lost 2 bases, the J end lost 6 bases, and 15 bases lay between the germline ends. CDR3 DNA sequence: TGTGCCAGCAGCGTGGCGCCAACCCTCGTCAATGAGCAGTTCTTC. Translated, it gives CASSVAPTLVNEQFF.

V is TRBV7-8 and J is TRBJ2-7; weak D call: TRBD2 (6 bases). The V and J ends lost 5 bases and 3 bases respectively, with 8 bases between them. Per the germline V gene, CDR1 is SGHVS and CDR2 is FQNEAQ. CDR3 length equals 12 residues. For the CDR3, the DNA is TGTGCCAGCAGCCGGGAGAGCTACGAGCAGTACTTC. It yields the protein CASSRESYEQYF.

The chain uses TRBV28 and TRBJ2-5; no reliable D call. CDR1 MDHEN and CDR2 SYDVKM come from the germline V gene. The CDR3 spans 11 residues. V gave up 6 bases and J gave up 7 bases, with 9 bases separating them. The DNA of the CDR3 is TGTGCCAGCAGCCCCAGGATGACCCAGTACTTC. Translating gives CASSPRMTQYF.

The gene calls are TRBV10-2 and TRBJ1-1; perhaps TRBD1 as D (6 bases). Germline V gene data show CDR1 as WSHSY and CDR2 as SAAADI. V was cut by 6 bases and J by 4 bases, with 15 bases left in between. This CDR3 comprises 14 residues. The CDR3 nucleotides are TGCGCCAGCAGACTAACAGGGATCCTCACTGAAGCTTTCTTT. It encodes CASRLTGILTEAFF.

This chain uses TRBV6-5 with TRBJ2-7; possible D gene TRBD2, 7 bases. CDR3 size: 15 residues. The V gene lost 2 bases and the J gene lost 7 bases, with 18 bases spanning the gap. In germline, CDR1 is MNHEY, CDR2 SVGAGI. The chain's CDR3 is CASSYPRGRAGEQYF. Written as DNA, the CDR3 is TGTGCCAGCAGTTACCCTAGGGGGAGGGCCGGAGAGCAGTACTTC.

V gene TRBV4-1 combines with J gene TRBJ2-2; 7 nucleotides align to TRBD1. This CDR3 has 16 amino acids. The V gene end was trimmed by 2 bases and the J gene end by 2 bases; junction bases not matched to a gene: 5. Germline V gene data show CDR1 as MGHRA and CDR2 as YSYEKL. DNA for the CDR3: TGCGCCAGCAGCCAAATGGGACAGCCCAACACCGGGGAGCTGTTTTTT. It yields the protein CASSQMGQPNTGELFF.

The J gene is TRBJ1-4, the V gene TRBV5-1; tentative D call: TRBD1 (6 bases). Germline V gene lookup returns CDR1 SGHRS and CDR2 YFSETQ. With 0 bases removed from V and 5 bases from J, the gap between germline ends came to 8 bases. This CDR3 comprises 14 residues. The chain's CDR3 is CASSLDRVNEKLFF. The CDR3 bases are TGCGCCAGCAGCTTGGACAGGGTAAATGAAAAACTGTTTTTT.

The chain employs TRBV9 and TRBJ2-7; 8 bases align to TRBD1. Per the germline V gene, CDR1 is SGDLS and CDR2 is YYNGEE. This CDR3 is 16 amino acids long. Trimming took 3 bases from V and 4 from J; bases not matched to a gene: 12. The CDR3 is CASSAAGGVSTYEQYF. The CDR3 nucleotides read TGTGCCAGCAGCGCAGCAGGGGGCGTATCGACTTACGAGCAGTACTTC.

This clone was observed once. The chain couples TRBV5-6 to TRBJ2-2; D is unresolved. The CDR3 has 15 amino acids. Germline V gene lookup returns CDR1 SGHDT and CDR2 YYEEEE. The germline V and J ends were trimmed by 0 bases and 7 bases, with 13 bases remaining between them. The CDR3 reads CASSLGSSFGGELFF. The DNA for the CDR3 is TGTGCCAGCAGCTTGGGCAGCTCATTCGGCGGGGAGCTGTTTTTT. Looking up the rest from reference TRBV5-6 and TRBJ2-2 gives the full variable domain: DAGVTQSPTHLIKTRGQQVTLRCSPKSGHDTVSWYQQALGQGPQFIFQYYEEEERQRGNFPDRFSGHQFPNYSSELNVNALLLGDSALYLCASSLGSSFGGELFFGEGSRLTVL.

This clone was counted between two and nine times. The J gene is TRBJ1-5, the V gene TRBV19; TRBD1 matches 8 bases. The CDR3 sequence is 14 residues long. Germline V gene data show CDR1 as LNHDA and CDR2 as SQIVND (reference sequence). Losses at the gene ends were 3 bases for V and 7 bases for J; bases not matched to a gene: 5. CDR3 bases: TGTGCCAGTAGTATTTCACAGGGGGTACAGCCCCAGCATTTT. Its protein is CASSISQGVQPQHF.

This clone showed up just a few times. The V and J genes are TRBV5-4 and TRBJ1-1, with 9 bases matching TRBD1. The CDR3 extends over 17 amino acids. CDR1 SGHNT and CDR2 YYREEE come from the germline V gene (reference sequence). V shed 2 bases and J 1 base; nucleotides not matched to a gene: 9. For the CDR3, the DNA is TGTGCCAGCAGCTTACCCACAGGGGGCGGGAGGAACACTGAAGCTTTCTTT. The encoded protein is CASSLPTGGGRNTEAFF.

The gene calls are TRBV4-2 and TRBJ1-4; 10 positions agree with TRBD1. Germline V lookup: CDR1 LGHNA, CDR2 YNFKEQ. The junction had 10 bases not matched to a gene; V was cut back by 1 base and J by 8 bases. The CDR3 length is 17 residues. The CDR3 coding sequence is TGTGCCAGCAGCCAAGCGGAAATGGGACAGGGGAACGAAAAACTGTTTTTT. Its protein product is CASSQAEMGQGNEKLFF.

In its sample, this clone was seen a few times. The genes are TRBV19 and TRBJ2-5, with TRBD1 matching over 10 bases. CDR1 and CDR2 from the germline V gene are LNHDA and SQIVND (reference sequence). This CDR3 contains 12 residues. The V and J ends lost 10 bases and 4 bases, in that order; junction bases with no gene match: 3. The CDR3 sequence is CATRTGGETQYF. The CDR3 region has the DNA TGTGCCACTAGGACAGGGGGAGAGACCCAGTACTTC.

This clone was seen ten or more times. The CDR3 DNA sequence: TGCGCCAGCAGCCAAGATCTAAGTGGGCCGGACGAGCAGTACTTC. Protein sequence: CASSQDLSGPDEQYF. This chain connects TRBV4-1 to TRBJ2-7; D gene unclear. CDR1 is MGHRA and CDR2 is YSYEKL in the germline V gene. The V end was cut by 0 bases, the J end by 5 bases, with 14 bases between. CDR3 length equals 15 residues.

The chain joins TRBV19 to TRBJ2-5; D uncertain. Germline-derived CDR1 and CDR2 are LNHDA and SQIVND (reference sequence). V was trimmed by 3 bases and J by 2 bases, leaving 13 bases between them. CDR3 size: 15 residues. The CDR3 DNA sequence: TGTGCCAGTAGTATCGCAAGGGTCTTTCAAGAGACCCAGTACTTC. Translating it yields CASSIARVFQETQYF.

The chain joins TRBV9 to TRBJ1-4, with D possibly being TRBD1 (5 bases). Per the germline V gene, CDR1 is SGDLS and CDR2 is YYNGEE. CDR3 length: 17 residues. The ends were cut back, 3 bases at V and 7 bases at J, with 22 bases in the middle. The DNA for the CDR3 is TGTGCCAGCAGCGGAGGCGGCCGGAATTTGGGGCCTGAAAAACTGTTTTTT. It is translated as CASSGGGRNLGPEKLFF.

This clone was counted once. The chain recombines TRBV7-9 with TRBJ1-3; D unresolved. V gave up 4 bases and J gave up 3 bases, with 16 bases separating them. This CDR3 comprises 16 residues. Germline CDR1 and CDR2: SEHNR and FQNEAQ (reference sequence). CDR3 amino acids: CASSSHRATLGNTIYF. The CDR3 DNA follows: TGTGCCAGCAGCTCGCATAGGGCTACACTTGGAAACACCATATATTTT.

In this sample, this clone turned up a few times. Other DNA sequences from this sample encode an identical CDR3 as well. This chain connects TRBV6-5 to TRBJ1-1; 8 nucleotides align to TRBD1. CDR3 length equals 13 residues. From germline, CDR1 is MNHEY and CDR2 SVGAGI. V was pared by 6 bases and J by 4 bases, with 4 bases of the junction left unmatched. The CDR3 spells CASSRQGSTEAFF. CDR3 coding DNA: TGTGCCAGCAGCAGACAGGGGAGCACTGAAGCTTTCTTT.

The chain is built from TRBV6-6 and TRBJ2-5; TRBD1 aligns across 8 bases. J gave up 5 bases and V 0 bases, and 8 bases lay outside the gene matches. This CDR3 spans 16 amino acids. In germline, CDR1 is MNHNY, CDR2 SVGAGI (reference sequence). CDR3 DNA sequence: TGTGCCAGCAGTTACTCGACGGCCACAGGGGGGGAGACCCAGTACTTC. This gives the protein CASSYSTATGGETQYF.

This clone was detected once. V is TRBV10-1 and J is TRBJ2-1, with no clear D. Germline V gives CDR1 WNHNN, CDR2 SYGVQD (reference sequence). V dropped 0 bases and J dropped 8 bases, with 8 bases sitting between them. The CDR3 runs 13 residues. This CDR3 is CASSESGRYEQFF. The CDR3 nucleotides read TGCGCCAGCAGTGAGTCGGGAAGGTATGAGCAGTTCTTC.

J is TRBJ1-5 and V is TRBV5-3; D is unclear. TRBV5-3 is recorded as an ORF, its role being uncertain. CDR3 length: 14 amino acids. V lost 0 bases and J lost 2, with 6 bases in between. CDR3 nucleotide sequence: TGTGCCAGAAGCTTGGGGGCAGGCAATCAGCCCCAGCATTTT. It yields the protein CARSLGAGNQPQHF.

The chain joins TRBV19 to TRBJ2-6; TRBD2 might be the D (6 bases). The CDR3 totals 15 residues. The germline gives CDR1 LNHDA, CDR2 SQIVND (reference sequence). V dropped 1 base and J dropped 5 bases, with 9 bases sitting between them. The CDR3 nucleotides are TGTGCCAGTAGTATAGGGGGGGAGTGGGCCAACGTCCTGACTTTC. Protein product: CASSIGGEWANVLTF.

The CDR3, as DNA: TGCGCCAGCAGGTTCAACACAGGGGGCCACGGGGAGCTGTTTTTT. Translating it yields CASRFNTGGHGELFF. This chain joins TRBV5-1 and TRBJ2-2; 9 bases agree with TRBD1. Germline assignment: CDR1 SGHRS and CDR2 YFSETQ. V dropped 5 bases and J dropped 7; count of bases not matched to a gene: 9. This CDR3 region has 15 residues.